A single sample gave rise to the 4 T cell receptor beta chains below, sequenced in a study of blood T cell repertoires in COVID-19. Using immunoSEQ multiplex PCR, the repertoire was profiled, and TCRdb retains in-frame clones only, with some absent. The repertoire includes some 66,000 clones, approximately 80% of them detected once, and just over 6.5% sits in the top ten. Sequencing was performed on peripheral blood. Receptors were obtained from a man aged 55 to 70 with acute or convalescent COVID-19.

The chain combines TRBV20-1 with TRBJ1-5, with D uncertain. Germline-derived CDR1 and CDR2 are DFQATT and SNEGSKA (reference sequence). V was pared by 3 bases and J by 1 base, with 4 bases between. The CDR3 sequence is 12 residues long. The CDR3 sequence is CSASPSNQPQHF. As DNA, the CDR3 is TGCAGTGCTAGTCCGAGCAATCAGCCCCAGCATTTT.

V and J are TRBV18 and TRBJ1-2; 7 bases fit TRBD1. Per the germline V gene, CDR1 is KGHSH and CDR2 is LQKENI. The junction had 5 bases not matched to a gene; V was cut back by 4 bases and J by 6 bases. The CDR3 runs 13 residues. The CDR3 DNA sequence: TGTGCCAGCTCACAAAGACAGGGCGATGGCTACACCTTC. Translating it yields CASSQRQGDGYTF.

This chain uses TRBV12-5 with TRBJ1-3; D might be TRBD1 (6 bases). The V gene's germline CDR1 is LGHNT and CDR2 FRNRAP. The CDR3 contains 21 residues. V shed 0 bases and J shed 0 bases, with 24 bases lying between them. For the CDR3, the DNA is TGTGCTAGTGGTTTGGTACGTACAGAATGGCAGGGGCGCAACTCTGGAAACACCATATATTTT. Encoded protein: CASGLVRTEWQGRNSGNTIYF.

This chain links TRBV7-9 with TRBJ1-3, with 9 bases aligning to TRBD1. The CDR3 spans 16 residues. The germline CDR1 and CDR2 sequences are SEHNR and FQNEAQ (reference sequence). V lost 1 base and J lost 3; bases outside the gene matches: 4. DNA of the CDR3: TGTGCCAGCAGCTTAGGGGGGACAGGGCTTGGAAACACCATATATTTT. It is translated as CASSLGGTGLGNTIYF.